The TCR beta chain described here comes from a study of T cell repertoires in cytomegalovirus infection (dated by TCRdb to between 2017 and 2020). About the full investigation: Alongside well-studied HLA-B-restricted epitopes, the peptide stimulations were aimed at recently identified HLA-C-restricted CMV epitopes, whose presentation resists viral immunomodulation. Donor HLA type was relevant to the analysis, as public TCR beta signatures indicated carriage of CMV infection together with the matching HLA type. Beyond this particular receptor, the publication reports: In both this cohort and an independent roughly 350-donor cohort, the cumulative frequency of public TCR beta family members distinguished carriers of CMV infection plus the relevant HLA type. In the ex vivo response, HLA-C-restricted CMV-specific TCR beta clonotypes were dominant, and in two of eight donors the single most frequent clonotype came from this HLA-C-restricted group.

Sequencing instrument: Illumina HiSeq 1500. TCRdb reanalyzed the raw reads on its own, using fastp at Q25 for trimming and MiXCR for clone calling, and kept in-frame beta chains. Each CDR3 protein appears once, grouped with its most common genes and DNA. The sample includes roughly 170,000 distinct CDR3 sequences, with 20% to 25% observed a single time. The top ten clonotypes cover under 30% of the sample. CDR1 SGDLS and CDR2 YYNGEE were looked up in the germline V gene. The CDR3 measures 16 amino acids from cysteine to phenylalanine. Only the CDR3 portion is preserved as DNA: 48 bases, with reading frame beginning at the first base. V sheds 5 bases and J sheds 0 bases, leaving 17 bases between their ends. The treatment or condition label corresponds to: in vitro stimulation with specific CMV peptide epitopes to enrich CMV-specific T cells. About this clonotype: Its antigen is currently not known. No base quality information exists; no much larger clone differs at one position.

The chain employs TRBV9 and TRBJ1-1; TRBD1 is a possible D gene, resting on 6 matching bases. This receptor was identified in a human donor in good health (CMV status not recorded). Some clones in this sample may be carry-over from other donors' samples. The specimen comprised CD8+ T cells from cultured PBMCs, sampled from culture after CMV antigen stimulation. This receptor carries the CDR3 CASSGGGPPLNTEAFF. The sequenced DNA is TGTGCCAGCAGTGGGGGGGGGCCACCCTTGAACACTGAAGCTTTCTTT.